A selection of T cell receptor beta chains follows, all from one sample in a study of T cell repertoires in cytomegalovirus infection. TCRdb re-called the reads with MiXCR, one entry per CDR3 protein. Of about 360,000 distinct CDR3 sequences in the sample, 15% to 20% are singletons; the top ten hold around 8.6%. Sequencing used PBMCs. These receptor sequences come from a human donor in good health (CMV status not recorded). Some clones in this sample may be carry-over from other donors' samples. Each CDR3 is given with its conserved first and last residue. The order of the fields is J gene, V gene, clone size, D gene, CDR3 protein, CDR3 DNA. The D gene is left open where the match is weak. The size field is filled for only some rows; it gives once, few, many or a size class.

j_call: TRBJ2-3; v_call: TRBV11-2; clone_size: NA; d_call: TRBD2; cdr3_aa: CASRDSGSLGDTQYF; cdr3_nt: TGTGCCAGCAGGGATAGCGGGAGTCTTGGAGATACGCAGTATTTT
j_call: TRBJ1-2; v_call: TRBV18; clone_size: NA; d_call: NA; cdr3_aa: CASSPPPTLHGYTF; cdr3_nt: TGTGCCAGCTCACCACCCCCCACCCTGCATGGCTACACCTTC
j_call: TRBJ2-1; v_call: TRBV4-1; clone_size: once; d_call: NA; cdr3_aa: CASSQALEWSYNEQFF; cdr3_nt: TGCGCCAGCAGCCAAGCCCTAGAGTGGTCCTACAATGAGCAGTTCTTC
j_call: TRBJ2-7; v_call: TRBV7-8; clone_size: few; d_call: NA; cdr3_aa: CASSPGRLPTEQYF; cdr3_nt: TGTGCCAGCAGTCCGGGGCGCCTTCCAACCGAGCAGTACTTC
j_call: TRBJ2-3; v_call: TRBV19; clone_size: few; d_call: TRBD2; cdr3_aa: CASTKTSGGFTDTQYF; cdr3_nt: TGTGCCAGTACCAAGACTAGCGGGGGATTCACAGATACGCAGTATTTT
j_call: TRBJ2-1; v_call: TRBV20-1; clone_size: few; d_call: TRBD2; cdr3_aa: CSAREWGTSSEQFF; cdr3_nt: TGCAGTGCTAGAGAGTGGGGGACTAGCTCTGAGCAGTTCTTC
j_call: TRBJ2-5; v_call: TRBV6-2/TRBV6-3; clone_size: few; d_call: NA; cdr3_aa: CASSYSSGFGETQYF; cdr3_nt: TGTGCCAGCAGTTACTCTTCGGGGTTTGGAGAGACCCAGTACTTC
j_call: TRBJ1-5; v_call: TRBV20-1; clone_size: many; d_call: NA; cdr3_aa: CSARTYSNQPQHF; cdr3_nt: TGCAGTGCTAGGACGTATAGCAATCAGCCCCAGCATTTT
j_call: TRBJ1-5; v_call: TRBV19; clone_size: NA; d_call: NA; cdr3_aa: CASSVPFSGTPQHF; cdr3_nt: TGTGCCAGTAGTGTCCCCTTTTCGGGCACACCCCAGCATTTT
j_call: TRBJ1-5; v_call: TRBV7-2; clone_size: few; d_call: TRBD1; cdr3_aa: CASSQGPGGRLGNQPQHF; cdr3_nt: TGTGCCAGCAGTCAGGGGCCAGGGGGCCGTTTGGGCAATCAGCCCCAGCATTTT
j_call: TRBJ2-7; v_call: TRBV27; clone_size: NA; d_call: TRBD2; cdr3_aa: CASSLRGDGREQYF; cdr3_nt: TGTGCCAGCAGTCTGCGGGGGGATGGTCGCGAGCAGTACTTC
j_call: TRBJ2-5; v_call: TRBV20-1; clone_size: few; d_call: TRBD1; cdr3_aa: CSPYTGTGLETQYF; cdr3_nt: TGCAGTCCATATACCGGGACAGGGCTGGAGACCCAGTACTTC
j_call: TRBJ1-1; v_call: TRBV3-1; clone_size: NA; d_call: NA; cdr3_aa: CASSQGSGAEAFF; cdr3_nt: TGTGCCAGCAGCCAAGGCTCCGGGGCTGAAGCTTTCTTT
j_call: TRBJ1-2; v_call: TRBV20-1; clone_size: NA; d_call: TRBD1; cdr3_aa: CSADRDREGYGYTF; cdr3_nt: TGCAGTGCCGACAGAGACAGGGAAGGCTATGGCTACACCTTC
j_call: TRBJ2-3; v_call: TRBV5-5; clone_size: NA; d_call: NA; cdr3_aa: CASSSGGRRGGDTQYF; cdr3_nt: TGTGCCAGCAGCTCGGGGGGTCGAAGGGGGGGAGATACGCAGTATTTT
j_call: TRBJ2-1; v_call: TRBV6-2/TRBV6-3; clone_size: NA; d_call: NA; cdr3_aa: CASSFNGGQFF; cdr3_nt: TGTGCCAGCAGTTTCAACGGGGGCCAGTTCTTC
j_call: TRBJ2-1; v_call: TRBV28; clone_size: NA; d_call: TRBD2; cdr3_aa: CASSLRLAGSYNEQFF; cdr3_nt: TGTGCCAGCAGTTTACGTCTAGCGGGGTCTTACAATGAGCAGTTCTTC
j_call: TRBJ2-1; v_call: TRBV6-1; clone_size: once; d_call: NA; cdr3_aa: CAIYGWGYNEQFF; cdr3_nt: TGTGCCATCTACGGTTGGGGGTACAATGAGCAGTTCTTC
j_call: TRBJ2-3; v_call: TRBV12-3/TRBV12-4; clone_size: many; d_call: NA; cdr3_aa: CASSLPRNFTDTQYF; cdr3_nt: TGTGCCAGCAGTTTACCGCGGAATTTCACAGATACGCAGTATTTT
j_call: TRBJ2-1; v_call: TRBV7-2; clone_size: few; d_call: NA; cdr3_aa: CASTPGNEQFF; cdr3_nt: TGTGCCAGCACCCCCGGGAATGAGCAGTTCTTC
j_call: TRBJ1-1; v_call: TRBV20-1; clone_size: NA; d_call: NA; cdr3_aa: CSARGQWTVMNTEAFF; cdr3_nt: TGCAGTGCTAGAGGACAATGGACAGTCATGAACACTGAAGCTTTCTTT
j_call: TRBJ2-7; v_call: TRBV19; clone_size: NA; d_call: NA; cdr3_aa: CASSRRGGETYEQYF; cdr3_nt: TGTGCCAGTAGTCGTCGTGGCGGGGAAACCTACGAGCAGTACTTC
j_call: TRBJ2-3; v_call: TRBV4-3; clone_size: NA; d_call: NA; cdr3_aa: CASSLAGGVSTDTQYF; cdr3_nt: TGCGCCAGCAGCTTAGCTGGCGGGGTCAGCACAGATACGCAGTATTTT
j_call: TRBJ2-1; v_call: TRBV7-9; clone_size: many; d_call: TRBD2; cdr3_aa: CASSWGSPAGGQFF; cdr3_nt: TGTGCCAGCAGCTGGGGGAGCCCAGCGGGGGGGCAGTTCTTC
j_call: TRBJ2-1; v_call: TRBV24-1; clone_size: NA; d_call: NA; cdr3_aa: CATSEGVSSYNEQFF; cdr3_nt: TGTGCCACCAGCGAGGGGGTGAGCTCCTACAATGAGCAGTTCTTC
j_call: TRBJ1-1; v_call: TRBV7-8; clone_size: many; d_call: NA; cdr3_aa: CASSLVRGAYTEAFF; cdr3_nt: TGTGCCAGCAGCTTAGTGCGGGGGGCATACACTGAAGCTTTCTTT
j_call: TRBJ2-1; v_call: TRBV6-2/TRBV6-3; clone_size: few; d_call: TRBD2; cdr3_aa: CASSYQLGLAGNYNEQFF; cdr3_nt: TGTGCCAGCAGTTACCAACTCGGACTAGCGGGAAACTACAATGAGCAGTTCTTC